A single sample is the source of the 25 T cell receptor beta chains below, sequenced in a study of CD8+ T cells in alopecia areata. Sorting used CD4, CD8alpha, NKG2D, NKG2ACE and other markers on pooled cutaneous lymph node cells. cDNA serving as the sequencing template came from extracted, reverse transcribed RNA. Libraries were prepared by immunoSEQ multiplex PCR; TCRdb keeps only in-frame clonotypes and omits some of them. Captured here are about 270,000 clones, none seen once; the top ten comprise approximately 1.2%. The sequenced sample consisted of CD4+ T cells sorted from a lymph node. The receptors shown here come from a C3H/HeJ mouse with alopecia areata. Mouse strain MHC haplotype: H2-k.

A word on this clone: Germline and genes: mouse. The CDR3 bases that were read are TGCACCTGCAGTGCCACAGGGGAGACCGGG. Its translation: CTCSATGETG. The entire CDR3 reads CTCSATGETGQLYF. The rearrangement joins TRBV1 to TRBJ2-2; TRBD1 matches at 7 bases. The sequence runs out 4 residues before the end of the CDR3; the remainder is reconstructed from the germline J gene. The CDR3 contains 14 residues. V dropped 3 bases and J dropped 5; count of bases not matched to a gene: 3. CDR1 NSQYPW and CDR2 LRSPGD come from the germline V gene (reference sequence).

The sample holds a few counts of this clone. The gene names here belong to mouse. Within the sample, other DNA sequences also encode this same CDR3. The part of the CDR3 DNA that was read is TGTGCCAGCGGTGATAACTGGGGAGGTAACCAAGAC. Protein: CASGDNWGGNQD. The whole CDR3 region reads CASGDNWGGNQDTQYF. The V call is TRBV13-2, the J call TRBJ2-5, with TRBD2 matching over 7 bases. The read ends 4 residues early relative to the CDR3; the germline J gene fills the gap. V gave up 1 base and J gave up 0 bases; unmatched junction bases: 5. This CDR3 spans 16 amino acids. Germline V gene data show CDR1 as NNHNN and CDR2 as SYGAGS (reference sequence).

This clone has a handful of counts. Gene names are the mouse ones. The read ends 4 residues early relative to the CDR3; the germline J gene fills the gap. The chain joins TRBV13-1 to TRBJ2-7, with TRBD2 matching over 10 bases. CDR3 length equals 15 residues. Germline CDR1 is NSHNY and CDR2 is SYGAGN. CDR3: CASSELLGGRDEQYF. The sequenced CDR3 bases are TGTGCCAGCAGTGAACTCCTGGGGGGGCGCGAT.

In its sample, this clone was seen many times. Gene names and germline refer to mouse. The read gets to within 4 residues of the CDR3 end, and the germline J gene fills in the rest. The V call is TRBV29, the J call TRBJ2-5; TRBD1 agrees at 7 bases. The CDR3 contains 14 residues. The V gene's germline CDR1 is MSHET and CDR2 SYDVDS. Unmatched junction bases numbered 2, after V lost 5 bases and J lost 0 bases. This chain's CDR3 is CASSQQGNQDTQYF. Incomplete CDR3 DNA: TGTGCTAGCAGTCAACAGGGGAACCAAGAC.

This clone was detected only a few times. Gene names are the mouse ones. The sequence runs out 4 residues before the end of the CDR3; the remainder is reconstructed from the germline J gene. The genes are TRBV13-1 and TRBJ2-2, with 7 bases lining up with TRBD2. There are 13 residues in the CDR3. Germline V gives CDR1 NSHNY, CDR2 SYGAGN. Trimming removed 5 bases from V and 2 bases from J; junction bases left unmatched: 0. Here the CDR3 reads CASRDWNTGQLYF. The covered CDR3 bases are TGTGCCAGCAGGGACTGGAACACCGGG.

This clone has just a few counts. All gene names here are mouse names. The sequenced CDR3 bases are TGTGCCAGCAGTGATCGCCAGACAACAAACTCC. Residues: CASSDRQTTNS. The complete CDR3 sequence is CASSDRQTTNSDYTF. This chain connects TRBV13-3 to TRBJ1-2; the D is unclear. Read data end 4 residues before the CDR3 end; the end is taken from the germline J gene. The CDR3 consists of 15 residues. Germline values: CDR1 NNHDY, CDR2 SYVADS. Between the trimmed V and J ends, which lost 1 base and 0 bases, there was a span of 10 bases.

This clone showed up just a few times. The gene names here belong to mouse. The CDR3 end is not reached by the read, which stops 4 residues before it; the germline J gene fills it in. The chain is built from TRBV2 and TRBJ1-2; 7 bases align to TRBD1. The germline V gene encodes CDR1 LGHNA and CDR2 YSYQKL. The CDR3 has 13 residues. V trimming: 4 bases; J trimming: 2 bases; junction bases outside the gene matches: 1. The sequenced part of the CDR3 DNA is TGTGCCAGCAGCCTCAGGGGGAACTCC. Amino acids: CASSLRGNS. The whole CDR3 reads CASSLRGNSDYTF.

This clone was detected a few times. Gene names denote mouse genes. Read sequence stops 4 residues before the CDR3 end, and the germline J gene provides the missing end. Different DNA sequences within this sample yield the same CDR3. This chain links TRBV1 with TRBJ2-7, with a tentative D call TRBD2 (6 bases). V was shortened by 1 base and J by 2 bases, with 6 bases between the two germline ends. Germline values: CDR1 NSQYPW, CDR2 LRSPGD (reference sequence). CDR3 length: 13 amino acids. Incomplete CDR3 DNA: TGCACCTGCAGTGCAGCTGGGGCCTAT. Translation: CTCSAAGAY. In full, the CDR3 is CTCSAAGAYEQYF.

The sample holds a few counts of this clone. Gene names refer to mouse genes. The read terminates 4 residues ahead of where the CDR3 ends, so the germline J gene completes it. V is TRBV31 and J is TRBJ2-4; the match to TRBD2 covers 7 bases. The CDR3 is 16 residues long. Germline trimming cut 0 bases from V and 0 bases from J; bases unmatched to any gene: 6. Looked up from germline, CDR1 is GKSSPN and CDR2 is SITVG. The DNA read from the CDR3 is TGTGCCTGGAGTCTCCTGGGGGAAACTAGTCAAAAC. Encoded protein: CAWSLLGETSQN. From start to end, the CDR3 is CAWSLLGETSQNTLYF. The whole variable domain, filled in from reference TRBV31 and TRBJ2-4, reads AQTIHQWPVAEIKAVGSPLSLGCTIKGKSSPNLYWYWQATGGTLQQLFYSITVGQVESVVQLNLSASRPKDDQFILSTEKLLLSHSGFYLCAWSLLGETSQNTLYFGAGTRLSVL.

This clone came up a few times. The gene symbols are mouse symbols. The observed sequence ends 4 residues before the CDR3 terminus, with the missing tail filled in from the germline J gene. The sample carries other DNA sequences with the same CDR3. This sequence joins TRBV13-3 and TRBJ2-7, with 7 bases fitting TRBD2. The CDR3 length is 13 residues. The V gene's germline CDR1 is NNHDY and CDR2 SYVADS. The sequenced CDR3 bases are TGTGCCAGCAGTGATCACTGGGGATAT. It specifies CASSDHWGY. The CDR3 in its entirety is CASSDHWGYEQYF.

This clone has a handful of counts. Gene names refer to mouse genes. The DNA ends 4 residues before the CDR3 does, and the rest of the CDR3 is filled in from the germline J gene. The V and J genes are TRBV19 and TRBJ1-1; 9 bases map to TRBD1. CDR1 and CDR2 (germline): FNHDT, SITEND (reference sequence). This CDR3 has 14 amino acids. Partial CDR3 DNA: TGTGCCAGCAGTAAGACTCCGGGACAGGGA. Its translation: CASSKTPGQG. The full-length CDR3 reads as CASSKTPGQGEVFF.

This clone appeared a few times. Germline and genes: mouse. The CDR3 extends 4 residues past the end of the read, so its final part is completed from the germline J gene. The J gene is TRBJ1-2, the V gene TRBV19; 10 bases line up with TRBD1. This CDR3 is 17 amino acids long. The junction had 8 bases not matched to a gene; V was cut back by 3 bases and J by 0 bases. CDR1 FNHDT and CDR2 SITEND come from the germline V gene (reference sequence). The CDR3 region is CASSKTPGQGANSDYTF. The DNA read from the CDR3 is TGTGCCAGCAGTAAAACCCCAGGACAGGGGGCAAACTCC. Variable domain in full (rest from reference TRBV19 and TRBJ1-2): GGIITQTPKFLIGQEGQKLTLKCQQNFNHDTMYWYRQDSGKGLRLIYYSITENDLQKGDLSEGYDASREKKSSFSLTVTSAQKNEMAVFLCASSKTPGQGANSDYTFGSGTRLLVI.

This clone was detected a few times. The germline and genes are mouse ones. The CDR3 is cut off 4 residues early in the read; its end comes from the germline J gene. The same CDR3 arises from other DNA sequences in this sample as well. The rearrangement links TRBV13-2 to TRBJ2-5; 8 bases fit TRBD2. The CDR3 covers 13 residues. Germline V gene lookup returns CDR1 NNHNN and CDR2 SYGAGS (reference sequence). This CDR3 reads CASGPGLGDTQYF. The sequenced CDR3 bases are TGTGCCAGCGGACCCGGACTGGGCGAC.

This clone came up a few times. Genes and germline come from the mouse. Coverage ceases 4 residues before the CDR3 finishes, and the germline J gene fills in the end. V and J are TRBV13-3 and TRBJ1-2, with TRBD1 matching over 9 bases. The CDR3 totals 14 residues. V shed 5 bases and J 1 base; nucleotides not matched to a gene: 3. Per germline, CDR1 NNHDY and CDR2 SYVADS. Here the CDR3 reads CASRGQGLNSDYTF. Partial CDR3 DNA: TGTGCCAGCAGGGGACAGGGATTAAACTCC.

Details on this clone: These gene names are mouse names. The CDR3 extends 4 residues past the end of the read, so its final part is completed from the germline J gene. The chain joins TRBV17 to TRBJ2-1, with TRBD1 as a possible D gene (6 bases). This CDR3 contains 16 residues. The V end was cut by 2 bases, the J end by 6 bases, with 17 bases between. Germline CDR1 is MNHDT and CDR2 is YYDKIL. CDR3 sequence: CASSRRGQGMGAEQFF. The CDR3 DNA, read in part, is TGTGCTAGCAGTAGACGGGGCCAGGGGATGGGTGCT.

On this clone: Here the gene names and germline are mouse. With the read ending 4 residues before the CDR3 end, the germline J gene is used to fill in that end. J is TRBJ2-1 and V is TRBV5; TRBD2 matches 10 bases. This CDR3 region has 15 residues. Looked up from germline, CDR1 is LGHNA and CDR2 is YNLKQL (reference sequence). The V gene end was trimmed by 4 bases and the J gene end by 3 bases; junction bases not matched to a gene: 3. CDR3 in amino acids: CASSPWGGAYAEQFF. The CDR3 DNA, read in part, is TGTGCCAGCAGCCCCTGGGGGGGCGCCTATGCT.

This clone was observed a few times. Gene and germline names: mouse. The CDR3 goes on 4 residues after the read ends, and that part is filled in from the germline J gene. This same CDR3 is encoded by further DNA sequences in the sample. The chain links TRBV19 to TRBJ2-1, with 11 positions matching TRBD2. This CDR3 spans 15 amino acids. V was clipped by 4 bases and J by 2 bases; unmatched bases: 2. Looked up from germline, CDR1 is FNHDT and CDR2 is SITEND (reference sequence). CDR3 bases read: TGTGCCAGCAGTCCGGACTGGGGGGACTATGCT. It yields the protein CASSPDWGDYA. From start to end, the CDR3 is CASSPDWGDYAEQFF. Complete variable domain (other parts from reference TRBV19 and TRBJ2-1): GGIITQTPKFLIGQEGQKLTLKCQQNFNHDTMYWYRQDSGKGLRLIYYSITENDLQKGDLSEGYDASREKKSSFSLTVTSAQKNEMAVFLCASSPDWGDYAEQFFGPGTRLTVL.

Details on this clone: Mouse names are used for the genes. CDR3 in amino acids: CATGTDAETLYF. CDR3 DNA (partial): TGTGCCACCGGGACAGATGCAGAA. The chain uses TRBV13-1 and TRBJ2-3; 7 nucleotides match TRBD1. The read ends 4 residues shy of where the CDR3 ends; the end is completed using the germline J gene. CDR1 and CDR2 (germline): NSHNY, SYGAGN. With V trimmed by 9 bases and J by 2 bases, 3 bases remained unmatched. This CDR3 has 12 residues.

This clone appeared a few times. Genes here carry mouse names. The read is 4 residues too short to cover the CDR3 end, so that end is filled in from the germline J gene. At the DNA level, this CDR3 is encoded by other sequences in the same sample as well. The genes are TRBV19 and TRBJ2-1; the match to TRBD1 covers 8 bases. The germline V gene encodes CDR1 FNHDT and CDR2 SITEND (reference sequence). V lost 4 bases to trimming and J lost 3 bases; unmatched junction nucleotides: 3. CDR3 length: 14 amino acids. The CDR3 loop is CASSLTGGYAEQFF. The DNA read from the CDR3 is TGTGCCAGCAGTTTAACAGGGGGCTATGCT.

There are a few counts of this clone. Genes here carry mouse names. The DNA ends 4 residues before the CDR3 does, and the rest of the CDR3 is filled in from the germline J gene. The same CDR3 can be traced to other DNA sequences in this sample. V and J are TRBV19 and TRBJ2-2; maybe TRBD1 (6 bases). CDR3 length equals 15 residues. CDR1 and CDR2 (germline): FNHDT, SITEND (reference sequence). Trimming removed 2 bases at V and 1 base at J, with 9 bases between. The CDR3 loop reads CASSIPRGNTGQLYF. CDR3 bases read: TGTGCCAGCAGTATTCCCAGGGGAAACACCGGG. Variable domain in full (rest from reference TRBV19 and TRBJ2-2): GGIITQTPKFLIGQEGQKLTLKCQQNFNHDTMYWYRQDSGKGLRLIYYSITENDLQKGDLSEGYDASREKKSSFSLTVTSAQKNEMAVFLCASSIPRGNTGQLYFGEGSKLTVL.

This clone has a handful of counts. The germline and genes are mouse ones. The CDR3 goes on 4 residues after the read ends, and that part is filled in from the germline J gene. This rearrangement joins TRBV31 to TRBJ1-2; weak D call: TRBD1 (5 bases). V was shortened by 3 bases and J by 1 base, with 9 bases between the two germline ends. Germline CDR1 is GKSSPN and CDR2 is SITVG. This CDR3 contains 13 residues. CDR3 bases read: TGTGCCTGGAGAACGACAGTAAACTCC. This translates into CAWRTTVNS. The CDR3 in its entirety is CAWRTTVNSDYTF.

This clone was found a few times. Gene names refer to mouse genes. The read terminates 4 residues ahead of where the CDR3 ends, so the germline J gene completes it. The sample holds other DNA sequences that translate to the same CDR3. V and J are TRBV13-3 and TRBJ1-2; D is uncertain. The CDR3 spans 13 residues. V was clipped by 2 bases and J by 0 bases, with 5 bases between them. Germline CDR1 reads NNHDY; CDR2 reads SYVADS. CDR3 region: CASSDSSNSDYTF. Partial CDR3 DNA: TGTGCCAGCAGTGACAGCTCAAACTCC.

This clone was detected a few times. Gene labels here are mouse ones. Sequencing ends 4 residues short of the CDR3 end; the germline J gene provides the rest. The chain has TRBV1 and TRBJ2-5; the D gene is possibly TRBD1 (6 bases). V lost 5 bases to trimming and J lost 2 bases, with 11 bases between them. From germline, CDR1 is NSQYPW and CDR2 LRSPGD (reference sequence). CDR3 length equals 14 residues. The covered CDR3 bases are TGCACCTGCAGTACCGGGACACTCCAAGAC. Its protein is CTCSTGTLQD. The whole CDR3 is CTCSTGTLQDTQYF.

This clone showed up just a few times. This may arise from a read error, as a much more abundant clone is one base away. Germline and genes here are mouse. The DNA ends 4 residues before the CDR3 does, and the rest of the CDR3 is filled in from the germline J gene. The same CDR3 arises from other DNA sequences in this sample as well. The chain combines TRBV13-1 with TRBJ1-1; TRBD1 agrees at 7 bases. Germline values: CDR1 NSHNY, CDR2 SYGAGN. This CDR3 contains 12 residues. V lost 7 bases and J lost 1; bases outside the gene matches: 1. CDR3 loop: CASRQGNTEVFF. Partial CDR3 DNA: TGTGCCAGCCGACAGGGGAACACA.

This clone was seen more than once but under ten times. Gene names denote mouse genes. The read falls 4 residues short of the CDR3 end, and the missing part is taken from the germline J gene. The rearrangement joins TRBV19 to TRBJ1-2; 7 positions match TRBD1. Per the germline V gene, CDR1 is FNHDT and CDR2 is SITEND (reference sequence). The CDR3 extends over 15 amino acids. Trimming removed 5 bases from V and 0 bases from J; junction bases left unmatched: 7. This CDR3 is CASRPRDSANSDYTF. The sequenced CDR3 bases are TGTGCCAGCAGGCCCCGGGACAGTGCAAACTCC.